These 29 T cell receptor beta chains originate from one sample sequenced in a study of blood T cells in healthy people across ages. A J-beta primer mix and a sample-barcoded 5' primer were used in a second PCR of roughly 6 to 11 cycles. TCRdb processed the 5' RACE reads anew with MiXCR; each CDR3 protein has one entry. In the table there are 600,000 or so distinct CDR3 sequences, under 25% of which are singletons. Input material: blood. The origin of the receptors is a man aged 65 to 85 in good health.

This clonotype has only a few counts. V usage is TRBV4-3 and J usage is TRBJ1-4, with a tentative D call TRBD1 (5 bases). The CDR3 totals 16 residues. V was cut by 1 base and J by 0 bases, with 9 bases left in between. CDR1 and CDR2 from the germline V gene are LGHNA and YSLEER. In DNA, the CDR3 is TGCGCCAGCAGCCAAGGGGACCTTGCAACTAATGAAAAACTGTTTTTT. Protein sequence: CASSQGDLATNEKLFF.

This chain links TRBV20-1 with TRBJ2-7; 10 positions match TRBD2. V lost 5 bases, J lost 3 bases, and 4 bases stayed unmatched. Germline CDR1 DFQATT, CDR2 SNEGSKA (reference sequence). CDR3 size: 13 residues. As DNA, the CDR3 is TGCAGTGCTCAGCGGGAGGGCCTCTACGAGCAGTACTTC. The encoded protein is CSAQREGLYEQYF.

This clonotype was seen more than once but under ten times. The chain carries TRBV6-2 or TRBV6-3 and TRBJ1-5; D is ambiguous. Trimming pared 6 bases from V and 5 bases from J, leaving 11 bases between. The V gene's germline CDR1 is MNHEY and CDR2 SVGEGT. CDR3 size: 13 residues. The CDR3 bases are TGTGCCAGCAGCCAATGGCCAGATCAGCCCCAGCATTTT. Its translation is CASSQWPDQPQHF.

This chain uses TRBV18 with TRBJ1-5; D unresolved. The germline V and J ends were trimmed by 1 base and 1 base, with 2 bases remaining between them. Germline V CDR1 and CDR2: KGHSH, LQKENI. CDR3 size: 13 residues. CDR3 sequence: CASSPQSNQPQHF. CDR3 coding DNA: TGTGCCAGCTCACCACAGAGCAATCAGCCCCAGCATTTT. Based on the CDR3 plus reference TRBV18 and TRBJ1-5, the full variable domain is NAGVMQNPRHLVRRRGQEARLRCSPMKGHSHVYWYRQLPEEGLKFMVYLQKENIIDESGMPKERFSAEFPKEGPSILRIQQVVRGDSAAYFCASSPQSNQPQHFGDGTRLSIL.

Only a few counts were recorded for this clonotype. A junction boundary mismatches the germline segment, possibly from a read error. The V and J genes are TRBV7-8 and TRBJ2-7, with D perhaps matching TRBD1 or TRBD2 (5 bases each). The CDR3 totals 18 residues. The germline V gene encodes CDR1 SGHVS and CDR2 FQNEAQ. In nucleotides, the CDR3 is TGTGTCAGCAGCTTAGTCGTCGGGACCGATCGACTTACCGTCGAGCAGTACTTC. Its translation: CVSSLVVGTDRLTVEQYF. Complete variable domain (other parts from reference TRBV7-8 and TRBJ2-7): GAGVSQSPRYKVAKRGQDVALRCDPISGHVSLFWYQQALGQGPEFLTYFQNEAQLDKSGLPSDRFFAERPEGSVSTLKIQRTQQEDSAVYLCVSSLVVGTDRLTVEQYFGPGTRLTVT.

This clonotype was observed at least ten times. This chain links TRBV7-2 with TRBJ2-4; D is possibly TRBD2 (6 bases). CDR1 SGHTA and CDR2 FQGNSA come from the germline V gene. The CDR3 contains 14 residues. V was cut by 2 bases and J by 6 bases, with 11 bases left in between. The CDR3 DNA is TGTGCCAGCAGCTTATTCGGAGGGGTAAACATTCAGTACTTC. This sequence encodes CASSLFGGVNIQYF.

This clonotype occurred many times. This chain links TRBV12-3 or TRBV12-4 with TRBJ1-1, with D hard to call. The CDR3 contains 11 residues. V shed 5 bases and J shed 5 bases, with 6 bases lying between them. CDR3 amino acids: CASSRETEAFF. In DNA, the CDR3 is TGTGCCAGCAGTAGGGAAACTGAAGCTTTCTTT.

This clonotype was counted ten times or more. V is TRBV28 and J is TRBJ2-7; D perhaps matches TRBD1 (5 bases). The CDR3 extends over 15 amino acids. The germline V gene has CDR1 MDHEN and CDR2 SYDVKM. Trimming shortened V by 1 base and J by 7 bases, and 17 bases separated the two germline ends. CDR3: CASSLSGQGEREQYF. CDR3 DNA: TGTGCCAGCAGTTTATCTGGCCAGGGCGAAAGGGAGCAGTACTTC.

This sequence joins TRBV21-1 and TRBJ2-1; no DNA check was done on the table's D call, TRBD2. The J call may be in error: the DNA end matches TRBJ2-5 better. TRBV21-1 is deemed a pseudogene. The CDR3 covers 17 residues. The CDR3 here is CASSNRPGLAAWGTQYF. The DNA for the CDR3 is TGTGCCAGCAGCAATCGTCCGGGACTAGCGGCCTGGGGGACCCAGTACTTC.

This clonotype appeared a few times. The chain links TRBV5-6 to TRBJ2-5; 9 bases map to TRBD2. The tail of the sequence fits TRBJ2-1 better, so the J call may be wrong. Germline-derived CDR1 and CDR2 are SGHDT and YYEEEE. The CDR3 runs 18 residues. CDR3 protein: CASSFVPGLAGSGNEQFF. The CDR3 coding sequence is TGTGCCAGCAGCTTCGTCCCGGGACTAGCTGGGAGTGGCAATGAGCAGTTCTTC.

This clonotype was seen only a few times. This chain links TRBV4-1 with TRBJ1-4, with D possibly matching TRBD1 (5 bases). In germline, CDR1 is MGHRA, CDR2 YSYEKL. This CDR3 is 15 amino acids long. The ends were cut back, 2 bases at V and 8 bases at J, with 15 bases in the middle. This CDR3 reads CASSQQHQGNEKLFF. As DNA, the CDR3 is TGCGCCAGCAGCCAACAACACCAGGGTAACGAAAAACTGTTTTTT.

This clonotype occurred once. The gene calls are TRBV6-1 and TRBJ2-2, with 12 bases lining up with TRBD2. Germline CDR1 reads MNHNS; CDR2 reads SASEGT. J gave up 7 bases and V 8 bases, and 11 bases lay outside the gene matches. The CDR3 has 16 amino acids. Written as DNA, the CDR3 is TGTGCCAGCTTTCATGGACTAGCGGGAAGATTCGGGGAGCTGTTTTTT. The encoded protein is CASFHGLAGRFGELFF.

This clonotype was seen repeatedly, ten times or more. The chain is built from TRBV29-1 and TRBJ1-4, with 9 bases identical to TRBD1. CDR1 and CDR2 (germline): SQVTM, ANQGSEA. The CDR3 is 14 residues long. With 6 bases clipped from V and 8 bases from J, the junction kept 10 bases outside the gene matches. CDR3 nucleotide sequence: TGCAGCGTCGGGACAGGGTCGGTGAAGGAAAAACTGTTTTTT. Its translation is CSVGTGSVKEKLFF. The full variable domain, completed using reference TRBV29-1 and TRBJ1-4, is SAVISQKPSRDICQRGTSLTIQCQVDSQVTMMFWYRQQPGQSLTLIATANQGSEATYESGFVIDKFPISRPNLTFSTLTVSNMSPEDSSIYLCSVGTGSVKEKLFFGSGTQLSVL.

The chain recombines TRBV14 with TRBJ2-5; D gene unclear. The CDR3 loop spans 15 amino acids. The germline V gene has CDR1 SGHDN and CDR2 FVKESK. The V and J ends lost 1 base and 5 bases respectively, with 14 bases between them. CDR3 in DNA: TGTGCCAGCAGCCAAGGCGTTGGCAGCTTCGAGACCCAGTACTTC. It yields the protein CASSQGVGSFETQYF.

This CDR3 reads CASSQDRMTSGTPFSTDTQYF. The DNA of the CDR3 is TGTGCCAGCAGCCAAGATAGAATGACTAGCGGGACCCCTTTTAGCACAGATACGCAGTATTTT. This rearrangement joins TRBV3-1 to TRBJ2-3; 11 bases are shared with TRBD2. The CDR3 covers 21 residues. With 0 bases clipped from V and 0 bases from J, the junction kept 14 bases outside the gene matches. CDR1 is LGHDT, CDR2 YNNKEL, per germline (reference sequence).

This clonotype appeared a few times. The CDR3 DNA reads as TGTGCCAGCAGCCATTTTCTGACAAATTCCTACAATGAGCAGTTCTTC. This gives the protein CASSHFLTNSYNEQFF. J is TRBJ2-1 and V is TRBV14; the D is unclear. Germline assignment: CDR1 SGHDN and CDR2 FVKESK. The CDR3 extends over 16 amino acids. Trimming took off 3 bases at V and 1 base at J, with 13 bases between the two ends.

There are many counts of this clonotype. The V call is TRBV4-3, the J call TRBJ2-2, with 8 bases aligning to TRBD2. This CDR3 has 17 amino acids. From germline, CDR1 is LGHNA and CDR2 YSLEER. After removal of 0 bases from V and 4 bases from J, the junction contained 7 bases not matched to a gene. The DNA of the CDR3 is TGCGCCAGCAGCCAAGAACCAGCGGGAGCCTCCACCGGGGAGCTGTTTTTT. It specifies CASSQEPAGASTGELFF.

The CDR3 reads CASSVATMTGTLADTQYF. CDR3 sequence (DNA): TGTGCCAGCAGCGTAGCTACGATGACAGGGACCCTGGCAGATACGCAGTATTTT. The chain couples TRBV9 to TRBJ2-3; TRBD1 matches 7 bases. From germline, CDR1 is SGDLS and CDR2 YYNGEE. Trimming cost V 0 bases and J 4 bases; bases outside gene matches: 14. This CDR3 contains 18 residues. The variable domain in full, completed from reference TRBV9 and TRBJ2-3, reads DSGVTQTPKHLITATGQRVTLRCSPRSGDLSVYWYQQSLDQGLQFLIQYYNGEERAKGNILERFSAQQFPDLHSELNLSSLELGDSALYFCASSVATMTGTLADTQYFGPGTRLTVL.

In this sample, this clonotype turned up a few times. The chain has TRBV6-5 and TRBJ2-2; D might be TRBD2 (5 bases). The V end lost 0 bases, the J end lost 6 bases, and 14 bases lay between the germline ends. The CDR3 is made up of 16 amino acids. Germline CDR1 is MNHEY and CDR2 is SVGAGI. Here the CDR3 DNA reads TGTGCCAGCAGTTACTCGGAGGCCCGAAGCGCCGGGGAGCTGTTTTTT. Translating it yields CASSYSEARSAGELFF.

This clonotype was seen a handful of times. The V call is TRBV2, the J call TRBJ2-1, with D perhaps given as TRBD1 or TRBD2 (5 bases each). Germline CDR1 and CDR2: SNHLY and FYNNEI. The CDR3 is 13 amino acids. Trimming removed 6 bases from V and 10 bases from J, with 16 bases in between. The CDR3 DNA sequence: TGTGCCAGCAGCCGGGACCATTTAAACGAGCAGTTCTTC. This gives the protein CASSRDHLNEQFF.

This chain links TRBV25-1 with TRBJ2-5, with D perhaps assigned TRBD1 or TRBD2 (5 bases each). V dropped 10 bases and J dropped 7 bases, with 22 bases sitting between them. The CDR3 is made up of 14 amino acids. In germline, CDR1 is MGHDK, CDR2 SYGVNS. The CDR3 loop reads CATDVRPDGGTQYF. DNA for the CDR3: TGTGCCACCGATGTGAGGCCGGATGGGGGGACCCAGTACTTC.

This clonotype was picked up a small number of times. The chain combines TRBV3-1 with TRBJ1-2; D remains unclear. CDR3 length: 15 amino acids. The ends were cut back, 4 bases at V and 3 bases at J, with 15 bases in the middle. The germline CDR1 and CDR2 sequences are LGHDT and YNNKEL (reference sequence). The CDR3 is CASSLRARYYYGYTF. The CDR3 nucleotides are TGTGCCAGCAGCCTGAGGGCCAGGTACTACTATGGCTACACCTTC. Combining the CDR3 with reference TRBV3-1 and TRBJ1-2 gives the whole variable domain DTAVSQTPKYLVTQMGNDKSIKCEQNLGHDTMYWYKQDSKKFLKIMFSYNNKELIINETVPNRFSPKSPDKAHLNLHINSLELGDSAVYFCASSLRARYYYGYTFGSGTRLTVV.

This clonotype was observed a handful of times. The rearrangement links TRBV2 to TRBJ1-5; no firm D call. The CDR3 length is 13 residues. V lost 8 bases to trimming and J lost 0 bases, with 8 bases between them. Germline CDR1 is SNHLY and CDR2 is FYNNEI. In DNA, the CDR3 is TGTGCCAGCCGGACTGATAGCAATCAGCCCCAGCATTTT. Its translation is CASRTDSNQPQHF. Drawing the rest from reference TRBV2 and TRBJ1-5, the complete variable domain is EPEVTQTPSHQVTQMGQEVILRCVPISNHLYFYWYRQILGQKVEFLVSFYNNEISEKSEIFDDQFSVERPDGSNFTLKIRSTKLEDSAMYFCASRTDSNQPQHFGDGTRLSIL.

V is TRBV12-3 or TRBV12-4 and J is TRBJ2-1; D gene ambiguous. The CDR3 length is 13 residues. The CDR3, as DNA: TGTGCTATACGACCCGGGCTGCACAATGAGCAGTTCTTC. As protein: CAIRPGLHNEQFF.

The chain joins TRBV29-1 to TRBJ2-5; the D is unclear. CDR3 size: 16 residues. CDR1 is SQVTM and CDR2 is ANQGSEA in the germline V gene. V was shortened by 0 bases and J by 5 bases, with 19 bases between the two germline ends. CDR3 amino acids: CSVEDPLWSSEETQYF. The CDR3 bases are TGCAGCGTTGAAGATCCCCTGTGGTCCTCGGAGGAGACCCAGTACTTC.

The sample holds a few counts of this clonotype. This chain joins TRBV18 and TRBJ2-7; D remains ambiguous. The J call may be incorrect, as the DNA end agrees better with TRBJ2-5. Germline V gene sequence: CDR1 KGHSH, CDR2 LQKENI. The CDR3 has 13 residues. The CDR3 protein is CASSPSFEETQYF. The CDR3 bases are TGTGCCAGCTCACCAAGTTTCGAAGAGACCCAGTACTTC.

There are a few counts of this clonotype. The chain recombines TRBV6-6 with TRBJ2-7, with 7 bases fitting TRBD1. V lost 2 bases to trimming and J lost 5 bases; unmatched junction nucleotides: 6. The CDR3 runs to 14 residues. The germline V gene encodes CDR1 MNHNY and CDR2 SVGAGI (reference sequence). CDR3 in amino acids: CASSYTGASDEQYF. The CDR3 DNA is TGTGCCAGCAGTTACACAGGGGCCAGCGACGAGCAGTACTTC.

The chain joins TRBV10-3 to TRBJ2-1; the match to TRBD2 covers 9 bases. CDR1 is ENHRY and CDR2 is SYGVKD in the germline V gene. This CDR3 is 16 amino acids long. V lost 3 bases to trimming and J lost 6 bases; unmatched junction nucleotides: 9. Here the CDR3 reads CAISELAGVIGNEQFF. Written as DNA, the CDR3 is TGTGCCATCAGTGAATTAGCGGGAGTGATTGGCAATGAGCAGTTCTTC.

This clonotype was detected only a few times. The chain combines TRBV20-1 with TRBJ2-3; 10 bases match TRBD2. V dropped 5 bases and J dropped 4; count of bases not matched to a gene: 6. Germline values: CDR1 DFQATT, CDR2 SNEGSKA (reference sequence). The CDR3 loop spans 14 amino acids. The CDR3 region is CSAPLAGASDTQYF. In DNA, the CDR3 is TGCAGTGCTCCGCTAGCGGGAGCATCAGATACGCAGTATTTT.